This T cell receptor beta chain derives from a study of blood T cell repertoires in COVID-19. How the authors handled the data: From reference gene primer amplification, estimates of nucleated cell counts were derived. The protocol was immunoSEQ multiplex PCR, while the TCRdb copy is restricted to in-frame clones and leaves out a portion. The V and J calls and the clone size are those of that table, but D and trimming were determined from the DNA. Seen here are approximately 250,000 clones, roughly 82% observed once, and the top ten hold 5% to 7%. Seattle's cohort entered during active infection and was followed longitudinally. Between the trimmed V and J ends, which lost 5 bases and 4 bases, there was a span of 13 bases. The germline gives CDR1 SGHVS, CDR2 FQNEAQ. This CDR3 comprises 14 residues.

The source of this sequence is a woman at least 80 years old with COVID-19, enrolled during active disease. The chain employs TRBV7-8 and TRBJ2-3, with D possibly matching TRBD2 (6 bases). The sample consisted of peripheral blood. CDR3 DNA: TGTGCCAGCAGCACCCGACTAGGATCAGATACGCAGTATTTT. Amino acid sequence: CASSTRLGSDTQYF.